These T cell receptor beta chains were read from a single sample in a study of cytomegalovirus exposure and HLA in healthy donors. Generated by immunoSEQ multiplex PCR, the TCRdb table keeps only in-frame clones and is missing some. Its table records some 84,000 clones. The specimen sequenced was PBMCs. These receptors all stem from a middle-aged man in good health and CMV-seronegative. The CDR3 runs from the conserved cysteine through the conserved F or W. A D gene is named only where the DNA matches it firmly.

NA	TRBV28	11	TRBJ2-7	TGTGCCAGCGGCCTCTCCTACGAGCAGTACTTC	CASGLSYEQYF
NA	TRBV6-4	15	TRBJ2-3	TGTGCCAGCAGTGGTACGGGACTTTTCCAAGATACGCAGTATTTT	CASSGTGLFQDTQYF
NA	TRBV20-1	11	TRBJ2-2	TGCAGTGCTAGAGTTCGCGGGGAGCTGTTTTTT	CSARVRGELFF
NA	TRBV19	13	TRBJ1-1	TGTGCCAGTAGTCCCCGGGGGAACACTGAAGCTTTCTTT	CASSPRGNTEAFF
NA	TRBV4-1	16	TRBJ2-3	TGCGCCAGCAGCCAAGGATCAGGAGGTCGCACAGATACGCAGTATTTT	CASSQGSGGRTDTQYF
TRBD1	TRBV15	16	TRBJ1-4	TGTGCCACCACCCAGGGGGTTATTTCGGCTAATGAAAAACTGTTTTTT	CATTQGVISANEKLFF
NA	TRBV21-1	14	TRBJ2-5	TGTGCCAGCAGCAATCATTCTAGCGGGGGGCCCCAGTACTTC	CASSNHSSGGPQYF
TRBD1	TRBV28	14	TRBJ1-5	TGTGCCAGCAACTCAGGGGGCGCGGGACAGCCCCAGCATTTT	CASNSGGAGQPQHF
NA	TRBV5-4	15	TRBJ2-5	TGTGCCAGCAGCTTGACTGGGGGCCTGGTGGAGACCCAGTACTTC	CASSLTGGLVETQYF
NA	TRBV15	16	TRBJ2-1	TGTGCCACCAGCAGAGAAGCGGGCCCATCCTACAATGAGCAGTTCTTC	CATSREAGPSYNEQFF
TRBD1	TRBV28	17	TRBJ2-1	TGTGCCAGCAGTAATCAACCGGGACAGGGGGTCAACAATGAGCAGTTCTTC	CASSNQPGQGVNNEQFF
TRBD2	TRBV11-1	14	TRBJ2-3	TGTGCCAGCAGCTCCGGGACTAGTCGCCATACGCAGTATTTT	CASSSGTSRHTQYF